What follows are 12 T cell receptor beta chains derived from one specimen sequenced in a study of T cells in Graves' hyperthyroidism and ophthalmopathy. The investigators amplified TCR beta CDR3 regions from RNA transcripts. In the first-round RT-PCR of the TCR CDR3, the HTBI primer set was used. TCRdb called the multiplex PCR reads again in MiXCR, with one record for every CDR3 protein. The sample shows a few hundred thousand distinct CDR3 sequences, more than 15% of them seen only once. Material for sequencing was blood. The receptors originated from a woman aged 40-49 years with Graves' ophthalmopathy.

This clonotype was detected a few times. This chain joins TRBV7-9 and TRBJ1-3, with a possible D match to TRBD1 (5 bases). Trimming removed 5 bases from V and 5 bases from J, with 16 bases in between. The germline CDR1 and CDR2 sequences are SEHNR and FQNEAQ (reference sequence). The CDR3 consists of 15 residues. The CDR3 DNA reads TGTGCCAGCAGCCCCTCAGGCCAGGGACGAAACACCATATATTTT. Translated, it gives CASSPSGQGRNTIYF.

CDR3 amino acids: CSVEGRGPHNEQFF. In DNA, the CDR3 is TGCAGCGTTGAAGGTCGGGGGCCCCACAATGAGCAGTTCTTC. The chain joins TRBV29-1 to TRBJ2-1; D could derive from TRBD1 or TRBD2 (6 bases each). V shed 1 base and J shed 5 bases, with 12 bases lying between them. Per germline, CDR1 SQVTM and CDR2 ANQGSEA. This CDR3 region has 14 residues.

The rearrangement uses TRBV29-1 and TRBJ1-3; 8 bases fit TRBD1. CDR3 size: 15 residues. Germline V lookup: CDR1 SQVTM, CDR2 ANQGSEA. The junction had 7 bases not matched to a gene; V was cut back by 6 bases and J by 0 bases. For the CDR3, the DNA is TGCAGCGTGATGGGACAGGCGATCTCTGGAAACACCATATATTTT. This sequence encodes CSVMGQAISGNTIYF.

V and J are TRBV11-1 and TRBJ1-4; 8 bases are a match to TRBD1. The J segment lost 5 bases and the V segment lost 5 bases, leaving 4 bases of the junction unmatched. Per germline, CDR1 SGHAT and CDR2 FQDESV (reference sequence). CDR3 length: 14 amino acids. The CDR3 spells CASSHGQGNEKLFF. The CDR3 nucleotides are TGTGCCAGCAGCCATGGACAGGGAAATGAAAAACTGTTTTTT.

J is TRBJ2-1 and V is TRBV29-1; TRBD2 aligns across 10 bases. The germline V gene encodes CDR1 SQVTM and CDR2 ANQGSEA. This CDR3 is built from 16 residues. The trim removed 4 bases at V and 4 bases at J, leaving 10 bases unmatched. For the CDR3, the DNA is TGCAGCGTTGCGTCCCTAAGCGGGAGGGGATACAATGAGCAGTTCTTC. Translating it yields CSVASLSGRGYNEQFF.

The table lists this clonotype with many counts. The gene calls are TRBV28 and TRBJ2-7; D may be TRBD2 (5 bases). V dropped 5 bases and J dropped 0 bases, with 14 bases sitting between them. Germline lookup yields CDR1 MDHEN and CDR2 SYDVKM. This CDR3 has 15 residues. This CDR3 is CASSPQGSRSYEQYF. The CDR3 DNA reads TGTGCCAGCAGTCCCCAAGGGAGTCGCTCCTACGAGCAGTACTTC. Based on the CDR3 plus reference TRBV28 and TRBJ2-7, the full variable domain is DVKVTQSSRYLVKRTGEKVFLECVQDMDHENMFWYRQDPGLGLRLIYFSYDVKMKEKGDIPEGYSVSREKKERFSLILESASTNQTSMYLCASSPQGSRSYEQYFGPGTRLTVT.

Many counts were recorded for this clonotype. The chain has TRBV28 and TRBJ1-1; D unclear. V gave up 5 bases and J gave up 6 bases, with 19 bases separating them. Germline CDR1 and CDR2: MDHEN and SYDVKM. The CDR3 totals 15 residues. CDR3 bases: TGTGCCAGCAGTCCGCCTTTACCTTACTCGGCTGAAGCTTTCTTT. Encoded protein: CASSPPLPYSAEAFF.

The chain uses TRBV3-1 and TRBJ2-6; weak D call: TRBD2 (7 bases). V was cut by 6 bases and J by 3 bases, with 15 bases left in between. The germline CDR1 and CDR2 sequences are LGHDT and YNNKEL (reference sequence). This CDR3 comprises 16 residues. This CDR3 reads CASSPTGGGGANVLTF. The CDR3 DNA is TGTGCCAGCAGTCCAACGGGGGGCGGTGGGGCCAACGTCCTGACTTTC. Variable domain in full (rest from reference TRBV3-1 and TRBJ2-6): DTAVSQTPKYLVTQMGNDKSIKCEQNLGHDTMYWYKQDSKKFLKIMFSYNNKELIINETVPNRFSPKSPDKAHLNLHINSLELGDSAVYFCASSPTGGGGANVLTFGAGSRLTVL.

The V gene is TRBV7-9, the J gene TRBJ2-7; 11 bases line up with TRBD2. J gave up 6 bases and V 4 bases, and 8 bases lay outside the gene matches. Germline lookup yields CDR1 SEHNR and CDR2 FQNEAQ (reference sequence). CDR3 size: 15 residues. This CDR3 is CASSSTTSGAGEQYF. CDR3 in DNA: TGTGCCAGCAGCTCTACGACTAGCGGGGCGGGCGAGCAGTACTTC.

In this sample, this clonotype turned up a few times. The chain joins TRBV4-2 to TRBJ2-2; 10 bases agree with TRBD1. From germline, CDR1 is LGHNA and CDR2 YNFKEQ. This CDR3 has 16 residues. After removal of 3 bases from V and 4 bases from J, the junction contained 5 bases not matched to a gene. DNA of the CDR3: TGTGCCAGCAGCCAGGGGACAGGGGCTCCCACCGGGGAGCTGTTTTTT. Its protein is CASSQGTGAPTGELFF.

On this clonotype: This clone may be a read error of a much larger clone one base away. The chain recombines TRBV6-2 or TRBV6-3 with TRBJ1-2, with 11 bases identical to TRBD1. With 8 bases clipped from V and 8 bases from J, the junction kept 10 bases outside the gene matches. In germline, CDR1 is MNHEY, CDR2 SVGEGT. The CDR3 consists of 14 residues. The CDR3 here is CASYLGQGVDGYTF. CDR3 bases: TGTGCCAGCTATCTGGGACAGGGGGTTGACGGCTACACCTTC.

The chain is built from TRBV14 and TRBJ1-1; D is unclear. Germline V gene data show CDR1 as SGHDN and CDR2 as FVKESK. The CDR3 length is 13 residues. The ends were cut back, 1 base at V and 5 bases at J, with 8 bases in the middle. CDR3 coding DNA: TGTGCCAGCAGCCAAGTATCCGTGACTGAAGCTTTCTTT. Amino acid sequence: CASSQVSVTEAFF.